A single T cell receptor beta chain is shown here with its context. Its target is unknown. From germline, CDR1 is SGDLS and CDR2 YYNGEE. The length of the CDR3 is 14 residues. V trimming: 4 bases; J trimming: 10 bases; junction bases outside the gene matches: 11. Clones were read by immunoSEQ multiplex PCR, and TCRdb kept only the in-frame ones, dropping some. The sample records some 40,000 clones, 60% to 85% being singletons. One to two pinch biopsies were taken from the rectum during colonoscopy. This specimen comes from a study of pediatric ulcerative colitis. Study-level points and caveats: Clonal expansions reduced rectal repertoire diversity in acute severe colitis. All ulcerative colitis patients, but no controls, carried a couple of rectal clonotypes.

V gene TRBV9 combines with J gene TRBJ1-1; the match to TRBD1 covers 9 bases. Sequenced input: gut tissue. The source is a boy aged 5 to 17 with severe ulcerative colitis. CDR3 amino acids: CASSLAGTGKGAFF. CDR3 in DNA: TGTGCCAGCAGCCTGGCCGGGACAGGGAAAGGAGCTTTCTTT. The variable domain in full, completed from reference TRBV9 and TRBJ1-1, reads DSGVTQTPKHLITATGQRVTLRCSPRSGDLSVYWYQQSLDQGLQFLIQYYNGEERAKGNILERFSAQQFPDLHSELNLSSLELGDSALYFCASSLAGTGKGAFFGQGTRLTVV.